This entry features one TCR beta chain sequence. Method: immunoSEQ multiplex PCR; TCRdb's copy keeps in-frame clones and lacks some. Here the sample spans more than 120,000 clones, about nine tenths being singletons. This entry is derived from a study of control samples from healthy donors and cancer patients. The CDR3 has 15 amino acids. The V gene lost 0 bases and the J gene lost 0 bases, with 7 bases spanning the gap. From germline, CDR1 is SGHNT and CDR2 YYREEE (reference sequence). The genes are TRBV5-4 and TRBJ2-1; D is uncertain. The clonotype comes from a man aged 25-40 years in good health. The sequencing sample was made of blood. The CDR3 nucleotides are TGTGCCAGCAGCTTGGGTAGCAGCTCCTACAATGAGCAGTTCTTC. This sequence encodes CASSLGSSSYNEQFF. The entire variable domain, with the rest obtained from reference TRBV5-4 and TRBJ2-1, is as follows: ETGVTQSPTHLIKTRGQQVTLRCSSQSGHNTVSWYQQALGQGPQFIFQYYREEENGRGNFPPRFSGLQFPNYSSELNVNALELDDSALYLCASSLGSSSYNEQFFGPGTRLTVL.